The 18 T cell receptor beta chains listed next were all sequenced from one sample in a study of blood T cell repertoires in COVID-19. Generated by immunoSEQ multiplex PCR, the TCRdb table keeps only in-frame clones and is missing some. Of about 120,000 clones listed, nearly 90% are singletons. The sequencing input was peripheral blood. These receptors originate from a woman aged 55-70 years with COVID-19, enrolled during active disease.

This rearrangement joins TRBV9 to TRBJ1-1, with 8 nucleotides matching TRBD1. The V gene's germline CDR1 is SGDLS and CDR2 YYNGEE. This CDR3 has 13 residues. J was trimmed by 4 bases and V by 2 bases; bases with no gene match: 1. The CDR3 loop reads CASSVDRATEAFF. The CDR3 DNA is TGTGCCAGCAGCGTGGACAGGGCCACTGAAGCTTTCTTT. The variable domain in full, completed from reference TRBV9 and TRBJ1-1, reads DSGVTQTPKHLITATGQRVTLRCSPRSGDLSVYWYQQSLDQGLQFLIQYYNGEERAKGNILERFSAQQFPDLHSELNLSSLELGDSALYFCASSVDRATEAFFGQGTRLTVV.

This clone was seen once. The chain is built from TRBV28 and TRBJ2-7, with D maybe TRBD2 (6 bases). Trimming left V 6 bases short and J 0 bases short, with 18 bases between. The germline V gene encodes CDR1 MDHEN and CDR2 SYDVKM. CDR3 length equals 16 residues. In DNA, the CDR3 is TGTGCCAGCAGGCCGGGGGTGATGGGGGACTCCTACGAGCAGTACTTC. This translates into CASRPGVMGDSYEQYF. The full variable domain, its missing parts supplied by reference TRBV28 and TRBJ2-7, is DVKVTQSSRYLVKRTGEKVFLECVQDMDHENMFWYRQDPGLGLRLIYFSYDVKMKEKGDIPEGYSVSREKKERFSLILESASTNQTSMYLCASRPGVMGDSYEQYFGPGTRLTVT.

In this sample, this clone turned up once. The chain combines TRBV11-3 with TRBJ2-2; 7 bases match TRBD2. The CDR3 consists of 17 residues. Germline CDR1 SGHNT, CDR2 YENEEA. Trimming cost V 0 bases and J 4 bases; bases outside gene matches: 8. The CDR3 sequence is CASSLDPSGGGTGELFF. The DNA for the CDR3 is TGTGCCAGCAGCTTAGATCCATCGGGGGGTGGCACCGGGGAGCTGTTTTTT. Drawing the rest from reference TRBV11-3 and TRBJ2-2, the complete variable domain is EAGVVQSPRYKIIEKKQPVAFWCNPISGHNTLYWYLQNLGQGPELLIRYENEEAVDDSQLPKDRFSAERLKGVDSTLKIQPAELGDSAVYLCASSLDPSGGGTGELFFGEGSRLTVL.

This clone was found a few times. This rearrangement joins TRBV2 to TRBJ2-2; 9 nucleotides line up with TRBD1. V lost 10 bases and J lost 5; bases outside the gene matches: 11. Germline V gene data show CDR1 as SNHLY and CDR2 as FYNNEI. The CDR3 runs 15 residues. CDR3: CAIPRDRVVTGELFF. In DNA, the CDR3 is TGTGCCATCCCCCGGGACAGGGTTGTTACCGGGGAGCTGTTTTTT.

The genes are TRBV7-2 and TRBJ1-1; D not certain. The CDR3 consists of 14 residues. CDR1 and CDR2 from the germline V gene are SGHTA and FQGNSA. With 4 bases removed from V and 4 bases from J, the gap between germline ends came to 13 bases. The DNA for the CDR3 is TGTGCCAGCAGCTCCAGGCGGGGTGCCACTGAAGCTTTCTTT. It translates to CASSSRRGATEAFF.

The chain couples TRBV19 to TRBJ2-1; 14 nucleotides line up with TRBD2. Germline V gives CDR1 LNHDA, CDR2 SQIVND (reference sequence). V dropped 6 bases and J dropped 13; count of bases not matched to a gene: 14. This CDR3 is 16 amino acids long. The DNA of the CDR3 is TGTGCCAGTAGCGCCCTCCTGACTAGCGGGGGGGTCCTCCAGTTCTTC. It is translated as CASSALLTSGGVLQFF.

The genes are TRBV7-9 and TRBJ2-7; TRBD1 matches at 7 bases. The CDR3 is made up of 13 amino acids. The germline V gene has CDR1 SEHNR and CDR2 FQNEAQ (reference sequence). The V and J ends lost 4 bases and 6 bases, in that order; junction bases with no gene match: 6. The CDR3 loop reads CASSSRGTVEQYF. The CDR3 bases are TGTGCCAGCAGCTCGAGAGGGACAGTCGAGCAGTACTTC.

The chain uses TRBV6-6 and TRBJ2-1, with TRBD2 matching over 15 bases. From germline, CDR1 is MNHNY and CDR2 SVGAGI (reference sequence). This CDR3 has 17 residues. With 5 bases clipped from V and 8 bases from J, the junction kept 10 bases outside the gene matches. The CDR3 protein is CASSRTSGGALGYEQFF. CDR3 coding DNA: TGTGCCAGCAGTCGGACTAGCGGGGGGGCCCTGGGCTATGAGCAGTTCTTC.

In this sample, this clone turned up once. The chain uses TRBV4-1 and TRBJ2-1; D may be TRBD1 (5 bases). The germline V gene encodes CDR1 MGHRA and CDR2 YSYEKL. V lost 1 base and J 9 bases, leaving 16 bases between the germline ends. This CDR3 spans 15 amino acids. In nucleotides, the CDR3 is TGCGCCAGCAGCCAAGGTTCCCTTCAGGGCACTGAGCAGTTCTTC. Translating gives CASSQGSLQGTEQFF.

The J gene is TRBJ1-1, the V gene TRBV19; 8 positions match TRBD1. This CDR3 comprises 15 residues. J gave up 4 bases and V 5 bases, and 9 bases lay outside the gene matches. Germline assignment: CDR1 LNHDA and CDR2 SQIVND (reference sequence). Here the CDR3 DNA reads TGTGCCAGTAGTCCCGCAGCCGACAGGGGCACTGAAGCTTTCTTT. Its translation: CASSPAADRGTEAFF. The full variable domain, its missing parts supplied by reference TRBV19 and TRBJ1-1, is DGGITQSPKYLFRKEGQNVTLSCEQNLNHDAMYWYRQDPGQGLRLIYYSQIVNDFQKGDIAEGYSVSREKKESFPLTVTSAQKNPTAFYLCASSPAADRGTEAFFGQGTRLTVV.

V and J are TRBV5-1 and TRBJ2-1, with 15 bases identical to TRBD2. This CDR3 comprises 15 residues. V was pared by 5 bases and J by 12 bases, with 9 bases of the junction left unmatched. Per the germline V gene, CDR1 is SGHRS and CDR2 is YFSETQ. The CDR3 protein is CASRPGTSGGYGQFF. Here the CDR3 DNA reads TGCGCCAGCAGACCCGGGACTAGCGGGGGGTATGGGCAGTTCTTC. The whole variable domain, remainder taken from reference TRBV5-1 and TRBJ2-1, is KAGVTQTPRYLIKTRGQQVTLSCSPISGHRSVSWYQQTPGQGLQFLFEYFSETQRNKGNFPGRFSGRQFSNSRSEMNVSTLELGDSALYLCASRPGTSGGYGQFFGPGTRLTVL.

The chain links TRBV28 to TRBJ1-2; TRBD1 is a possible D gene (6 bases). The length of the CDR3 is 13 residues. V lost 5 bases and J lost 3, with 10 bases in between. Germline values: CDR1 MDHEN, CDR2 SYDVKM. CDR3 residues: CASSTGYDYGYTF. The CDR3 nucleotides read TGTGCCAGCAGTACAGGGTACGACTATGGCTACACCTTC.

The genes are TRBV7-3 and TRBJ1-2, with TRBD1 as a possible D gene (5 bases). V was pared by 4 bases and J by 8 bases, with 17 bases between. The CDR3 contains 14 residues. Germline-derived CDR1 and CDR2 are SGHTA and FQGTGA. In DNA form, the CDR3 reads TGTGCCAGCAGCTCAATGCCCGGGACTGAAGGCTACACCTTC. Protein product: CASSSMPGTEGYTF.

The CDR3 spells CASSHSTGVLEKLFF. Written as DNA, the CDR3 is TGTGCCAGCAGCCATTCGACAGGGGTACTAGAAAAACTGTTTTTT. The chain carries TRBV3-1 (or the pseudogene TRBV3-2) and TRBJ1-4; 8 positions match TRBD1. This CDR3 has 15 amino acids. Trimming removed 3 bases from V and 8 bases from J; junction bases left unmatched: 8. Looked up from germline, CDR1 is LGHDT and CDR2 is YNNKEL (reference sequence).

This rearrangement joins TRBV10-3 to TRBJ2-5, with 9 bases identical to TRBD1. This CDR3 has 14 amino acids. From germline, CDR1 is ENHRY and CDR2 SYGVKD. V was pared by 2 bases and J by 5 bases, with 3 bases of the junction left unmatched. The DNA for the CDR3 is TGTGCCATCAGTGAGACAGGGGGCCCGGAGACCCAGTACTTC. Translating it yields CAISETGGPETQYF.

The V and J genes are TRBV15 and TRBJ1-2; the D gene is possibly TRBD1 (6 bases). Germline lookup yields CDR1 LNHNV and CDR2 YYDKDF (reference sequence). Trimming pared 0 bases from V and 7 bases from J, leaving 12 bases between. This CDR3 has 14 amino acids. CDR3 sequence: CATSRERGTGGYTF. As DNA, the CDR3 is TGTGCCACCAGCAGAGAAAGGGGGACGGGTGGCTACACCTTC.

The chain recombines TRBV7-2 with TRBJ2-7, with 9 bases aligning to TRBD2. This CDR3 region has 14 residues. Germline assignment: CDR1 SGHTA and CDR2 FQGNSA. Unmatched junction bases numbered 4, after V lost 5 bases and J lost 2 bases. The CDR3 coding sequence is TGTGCCAGCAGCCCGGGACTAGCCCCCTACGAGCAGTACTTC. Its translation is CASSPGLAPYEQYF.

The V call is TRBV6-2 or TRBV6-3, the J call TRBJ2-7, with 7 bases identical to TRBD1. With V trimmed by 6 bases and J by 4 bases, 9 bases remained unmatched. The CDR3 totals 14 residues. Per the germline V gene, CDR1 is MNHEY and CDR2 is SVGEGT. CDR3 sequence (DNA): TGTGCCAGCAGCCGACCGACAGGGAATTACGAGCAGTACTTC. Translation gives CASSRPTGNYEQYF.